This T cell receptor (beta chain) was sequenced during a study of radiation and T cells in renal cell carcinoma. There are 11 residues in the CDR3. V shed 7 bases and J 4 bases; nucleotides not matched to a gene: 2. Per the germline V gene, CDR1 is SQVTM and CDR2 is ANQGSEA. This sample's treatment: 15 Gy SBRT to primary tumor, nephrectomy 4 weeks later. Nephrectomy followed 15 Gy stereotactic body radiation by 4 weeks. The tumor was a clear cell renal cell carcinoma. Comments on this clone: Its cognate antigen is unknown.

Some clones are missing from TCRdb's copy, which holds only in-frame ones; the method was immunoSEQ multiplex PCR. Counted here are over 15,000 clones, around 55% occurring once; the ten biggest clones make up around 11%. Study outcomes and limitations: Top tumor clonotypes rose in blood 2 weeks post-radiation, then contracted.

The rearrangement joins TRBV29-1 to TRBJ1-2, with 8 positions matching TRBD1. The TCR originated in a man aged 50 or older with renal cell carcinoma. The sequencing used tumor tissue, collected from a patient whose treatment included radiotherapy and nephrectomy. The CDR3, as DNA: TGCAGCGGGACAGGGACCTATGGCTACACCTTC. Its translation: CSGTGTYGYTF.